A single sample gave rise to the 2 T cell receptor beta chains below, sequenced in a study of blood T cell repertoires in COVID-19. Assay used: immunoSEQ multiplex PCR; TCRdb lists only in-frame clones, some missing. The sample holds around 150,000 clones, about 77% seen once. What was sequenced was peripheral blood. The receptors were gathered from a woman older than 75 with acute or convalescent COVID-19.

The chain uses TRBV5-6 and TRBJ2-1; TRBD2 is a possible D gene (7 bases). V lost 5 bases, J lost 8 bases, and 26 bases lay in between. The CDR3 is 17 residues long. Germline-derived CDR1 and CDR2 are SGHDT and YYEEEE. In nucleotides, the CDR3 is TGTGCCAGCAGTTCCCCTCGGGGGGCGAGAAAGAAATATGAGCAGTTCTTC. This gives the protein CASSSPRGARKKYEQFF.

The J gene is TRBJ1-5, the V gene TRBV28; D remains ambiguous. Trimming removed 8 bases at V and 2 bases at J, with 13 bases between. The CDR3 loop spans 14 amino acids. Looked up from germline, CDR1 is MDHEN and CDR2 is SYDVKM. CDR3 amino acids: CASLVFPGNQPQHF. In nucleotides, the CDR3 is TGTGCCAGCCTCGTTTTTCCAGGCAATCAGCCCCAGCATTTT.